This T cell receptor (beta chain) was sequenced in a study of blood T cell repertoires in COVID-19. Sequencing was performed with immunoSEQ multiplex PCR; in TCRdb, only in-frame clones are kept and a portion is missing. This table holds roughly 100,000 clones, over 75% found once. The CDR3 runs to 13 residues. V lost 1 base to trimming and J lost 6 bases, with 10 bases between them. The germline V gene encodes CDR1 SGHNT and CDR2 YENEEA. The chain is built from TRBV11-3 and TRBJ2-7, with a weak D call TRBD2 (5 bases). The TCR comes from a human donor in a cohort sampled during active or convalescent COVID-19. The sample comprised peripheral blood. CDR3 protein: CASSLATRVEQYF. CDR3 coding DNA: TGTGCCAGCAGCTTAGCCACTAGAGTCGAGCAGTACTTC.